This T cell receptor beta chain was documented in a study of neurological immune-mediated disorders. Findings of the study overall: It was HTLV-1-associated myelopathy that showed the most TCR clonal expansion, while multiple sclerosis showed the least, falling below healthy controls. The authors found no clinical or MRI feature associated with the multiple sclerosis repertoire cluster.

Synthesis of cDNA used 5'RACE (with 10-nucleotide random UMIs). Each CDR3 protein gets one entry after TCRdb re-called the 5' RACE reads with MiXCR. The profile shows 45,000 to 50,000 distinct CDR3 sequences, 3.5% to 5% of them singletons. This clonotype was picked up many times. What it binds is not known. The sequenced sample was PBMCs. This clonotype was obtained from a woman aged 55-70 years with multiple sclerosis.

This CDR3 is CSGVGVGGTEAFF. The CDR3 bases are TGCAGCGGAGTGGGGGTAGGGGGCACTGAAGCTTTCTTT. This chain uses TRBV29-1 with TRBJ1-1, with D perhaps TRBD1 (6 bases). The CDR3 spans 13 residues. The germline V gene encodes CDR1 SQVTM and CDR2 ANQGSEA. Trimming removed 7 bases at V and 4 bases at J, with 16 bases between.